Each of the 30 T cell receptor beta chains below was sequenced from the same sample in a study of CD8+CD57+ T cells in acquired aplastic anemia. Selection for sequencing was limited to patients who had shown CD8+CD57+ cell expansion by flow cytometry. Genomic DNA, serving as template, underwent TCR beta VDJ and CDR3 profiling. TCRdb redid the calling of the reads with MiXCR, one entry per CDR3 protein. The table has about 180,000 distinct CDR3 sequences, around 50% seen once. The material sequenced was sorted CD4+, CD8+, or CD8+CD57+ T cells (not recorded which) from PBMCs. These receptors all come from a human donor with aplastic anemia.

The V call is TRBV10-2, the J call TRBJ2-7; maybe TRBD1 (6 bases). The CDR3 loop spans 13 amino acids. Trimming cost V 11 bases and J 0 bases, with 14 bases left between them. The germline V gene encodes CDR1 WSHSY and CDR2 SAAADI. The CDR3 nucleotides are TGCGCCGTTCGGGACAAGCACTCCTACGAGCAGTACTTC. Residues: CAVRDKHSYEQYF.

The genes are TRBV20-1 and TRBJ2-1; no clear D gene. Germline assignment: CDR1 DFQATT and CDR2 SNEGSKA (reference sequence). V lost 2 bases and J 6 bases, leaving 8 bases between the germline ends. The length of the CDR3 is 12 residues. The CDR3 is CSARTGGNEQFF. The CDR3 DNA follows: TGCAGTGCTAGAACTGGCGGCAATGAGCAGTTCTTC.

This clonotype was observed at least ten times. This chain joins TRBV9 and TRBJ2-5; TRBD2 aligns across 10 bases. There are 15 residues in the CDR3. The junction had 4 bases not matched to a gene; V was cut back by 4 bases and J by 1 base. Germline loops: CDR1 SGDLS, CDR2 YYNGEE. The CDR3 bases are TGTGCCAGCAGCCGTCTAGCGGGGGCCCAAGAGACCCAGTACTTC. This sequence encodes CASSRLAGAQETQYF. Filled out from reference TRBV9 and TRBJ2-5, the complete variable domain reads DSGVTQTPKHLITATGQRVTLRCSPRSGDLSVYWYQQSLDQGLQFLIQYYNGEERAKGNILERFSAQQFPDLHSELNLSSLELGDSALYFCASSRLAGAQETQYFGPGTRLLVL.

The V call is TRBV2, the J call TRBJ1-2, with D unresolved. The CDR3 sequence is 10 residues long. CDR1 is SNHLY, CDR2 FYNNEI, per germline. The CDR3 loop is CTASHYGYTF. CDR3 coding DNA: TGTACCGCCTCTCACTATGGCTACACCTTC.

This clonotype has just one count. The J gene is TRBJ2-3, the V gene TRBV2; 8 nucleotides agree with TRBD2. This CDR3 comprises 11 residues. In germline, CDR1 is SNHLY, CDR2 FYNNEI. The CDR3 coding sequence is TGTGCGCTCGGGGGGGTAGATACGCAGTATTTT. This encodes CALGGVDTQYF.

This sequence joins TRBV7-2 and TRBJ2-5, with 7 bases that match TRBD1. The CDR3 sequence is 15 residues long. Germline V gene lookup returns CDR1 SGHTA and CDR2 FQGNSA. V lost 6 bases and J lost 5; bases outside the gene matches: 12. The CDR3 nucleotides are TGTGCCAGCAGTCGCCAGACAGGGACGGGCGAGACCCAGTACTTC. Protein sequence: CASSRQTGTGETQYF.

J is TRBJ1-2 and V is TRBV10-3; 10 positions agree with TRBD1. The J segment lost 2 bases and the V segment lost 3 bases, leaving 9 bases of the junction unmatched. The V gene's germline CDR1 is ENHRY and CDR2 SYGVKD. There are 17 residues in the CDR3. The CDR3 coding sequence is TGTGCCATCAGTGACCCGACAGGGGGCGCTTCCAACTATGGCTACACCTTC. Translated: CAISDPTGGASNYGYTF.

The V and J genes are TRBV7-3 and TRBJ1-1; perhaps TRBD1 as D (5 bases). V was trimmed by 2 bases and J by 1 base, leaving 11 bases between them. CDR1 is SGHTA, CDR2 FQGTGA, per germline. The CDR3 is made up of 15 amino acids. The CDR3 DNA follows: TGTGCCAGCAGCTTATTCCCAGGGACGAACACTGAAGCTTTCTTT. Its protein is CASSLFPGTNTEAFF.

This clonotype was counted between two and nine times. The chain uses TRBV10-3 and TRBJ2-2, with TRBD1 matching over 9 bases. This CDR3 has 17 residues. Germline assignment: CDR1 ENHRY and CDR2 SYGVKD. Losses at the gene ends were 4 bases for V and 2 bases for J; bases not matched to a gene: 8. The CDR3 bases are TGTGCCATCAGTGTGAGGGGACAGGGACTTAACACCGGGGAGCTGTTTTTT. This codes for CAISVRGQGLNTGELFF.

This clonotype came up a few times. Just one base apart from a much larger clone, this may be a read error. CDR3 loop: CAGSLGQGESYEQYF. CDR3 coding DNA: TGTGCCGGCAGCTTAGGACAGGGGGAGAGCTACGAGCAGTACTTC. The chain is built from TRBV10-2 and TRBJ2-7; TRBD1 agrees at 10 bases. The CDR3 loop spans 15 amino acids. Germline loops: CDR1 WSHSY, CDR2 SAAADI.

The gene calls are TRBV7-2 and TRBJ2-5, with D possibly matching TRBD1 (5 bases). Trimming took off 5 bases at V and 4 bases at J, with 17 bases between the two ends. The CDR3 covers 15 residues. Germline-derived CDR1 and CDR2 are SGHTA and FQGNSA. The CDR3 is CASSLGDTLTETQYF. CDR3 coding DNA: TGTGCCAGCAGCCTAGGGGATACGCTGACAGAGACCCAGTACTTC.

The chain combines TRBV2 with TRBJ2-3; D perhaps matches TRBD1 (5 bases). This CDR3 region has 14 residues. V gave up 5 bases and J gave up 5 bases, with 14 bases separating them. The germline CDR1 and CDR2 sequences are SNHLY and FYNNEI. CDR3 coding DNA: TGTGCCAGCAGTTTAGGGGCACGGGTAGATACGCAGTATTTT. Protein: CASSLGARVDTQYF. The full variable domain, its missing parts supplied by reference TRBV2 and TRBJ2-3, is EPEVTQTPSHQVTQMGQEVILRCVPISNHLYFYWYRQILGQKVEFLVSFYNNEISEKSEIFDDQFSVERPDGSNFTLKIRSTKLEDSAMYFCASSLGARVDTQYFGPGTRLTVL.

This clonotype was found a few times. The chain carries TRBV29-1 and TRBJ2-7, with no clear D. The V end lost 6 bases, the J end lost 0 bases, and 12 bases lay between the germline ends. This CDR3 contains 13 residues. Per germline, CDR1 SQVTM and CDR2 ANQGSEA. The chain's CDR3 is CSVALGPSYEQYF. Here the CDR3 DNA reads TGCAGCGTCGCCCTCGGACCCTCCTACGAGCAGTACTTC.

This clonotype showed up just once. V is TRBV2 and J is TRBJ2-1, with TRBD2 as a possible D gene (6 bases). Germline loops: CDR1 SNHLY, CDR2 FYNNEI. With 2 bases removed from V and 2 bases from J, the gap between germline ends came to 10 bases. The CDR3 has 15 amino acids. CDR3 region: CASSENGGAYNEQFF. Here the CDR3 DNA reads TGTGCCAGCAGTGAAAACGGGGGTGCCTACAATGAGCAGTTCTTC.

The rearrangement joins TRBV24-1 to TRBJ1-2; perhaps TRBD1 as D (6 bases). The CDR3 is made up of 16 amino acids. Trimming took 4 bases from V and 5 from J, leaving 19 bases between them. Germline CDR1 and CDR2: KGHDR and SFDVKD. The CDR3, as DNA: TGTGCCACCAGTGACAGCAACGACAGGTTTGGGTATGGCTACACCTTC. Translating it yields CATSDSNDRFGYGYTF.

The chain recombines TRBV25-1 with TRBJ2-7, with D possibly being TRBD1 (5 bases). The CDR3 has 14 residues. The V gene's germline CDR1 is MGHDK and CDR2 SYGVNS. The ends were cut back, 1 base at V and 3 bases at J, with 10 bases in the middle. The CDR3 region is CASSEWGRYYEQYF. CDR3 bases: TGTGCCAGCAGTGAATGGGGCAGGTACTACGAGCAGTACTTC.

This clonotype was observed a single time. The junction shows a germline mismatch at one end, possibly a read error. V is TRBV7-9 and J is TRBJ1-4; no clear D. This CDR3 is built from 13 residues. The germline gives CDR1 SEHNR, CDR2 FQNEAQ (reference sequence). Here the CDR3 reads CASSPEVFEKLCF. CDR3 nucleotides: TGTGCCAGCAGCCCCGAGGTCTTCGAAAAACTGTGTTTT.

This sequence joins TRBV5-8 and TRBJ1-2, with 8 bases lining up with TRBD1. This CDR3 is built from 15 residues. Germline trimming cut 4 bases from V and 3 bases from J; bases unmatched to any gene: 8. Germline CDR1 SGHTS, CDR2 YDEGEE. The CDR3 sequence: CASSHFSTGDYGYTF. The CDR3 DNA follows: TGTGCCAGCAGCCATTTTTCGACAGGGGACTATGGCTACACCTTC.

The chain is built from TRBV10-1 and TRBJ1-2; D gene ambiguous. Deletions cut 1 base from V and 0 bases from J, with 3 bases between. The length of the CDR3 is 13 residues. The germline V gene has CDR1 WNHNN and CDR2 SYGVQD (reference sequence). The CDR3 coding sequence is TGCGCCAGCAGTGAGTGGACTAACTATGGCTACACCTTC. It yields the protein CASSEWTNYGYTF.

This clonotype was seen once. The rearrangement uses TRBV9 and TRBJ2-5, with 7 bases aligning to TRBD1. CDR3 length: 14 amino acids. With V trimmed by 4 bases and J by 5 bases, 8 bases remained unmatched. Germline V CDR1 and CDR2: SGDLS, YYNGEE. The DNA of the CDR3 is TGTGCCAGCAGCATCGGGACAGCAGGGGAGACCCAGTACTTC. Translated: CASSIGTAGETQYF.

V gene TRBV7-9 combines with J gene TRBJ1-2; D not resolved. In germline, CDR1 is SEHNR, CDR2 FQNEAQ (reference sequence). V lost 1 base, J lost 5 bases, and 8 bases lay in between. This CDR3 comprises 13 residues. As DNA, the CDR3 is TGTGCCAGCAGCTTAGGGACGTGGTATGGCTACACCTTC. It translates to CASSLGTWYGYTF.

The J gene is TRBJ2-7, the V gene TRBV7-3; D is ambiguous. This CDR3 spans 14 amino acids. V was trimmed by 5 bases and J by 9 bases, leaving 20 bases between them. Germline V gives CDR1 SGHTA, CDR2 FQGTGA. CDR3 sequence: CASSGRHSPEGQYF. Written as DNA, the CDR3 is TGTGCCAGCAGCGGAAGACACAGTCCGGAAGGGCAGTACTTC.

The rearrangement joins TRBV20-1 to TRBJ2-7; tentatively, D is TRBD2 (6 bases). The length of the CDR3 is 13 residues. Trimming took 2 bases from V and 3 from J, leaving 11 bases between them. Germline values: CDR1 DFQATT, CDR2 SNEGSKA (reference sequence). CDR3 bases: TGCAGTGCTAGACCCGATAGCGGCTACGAGCAGTACTTC. Protein sequence: CSARPDSGYEQYF.

This clonotype was seen repeatedly, ten times or more. V usage is TRBV14 and J usage is TRBJ2-1; 12 bases agree with TRBD1. Trimming cost V 4 bases and J 0 bases; bases outside gene matches: 4. Germline V gives CDR1 SGHDN, CDR2 FVKESK. The CDR3 is 17 amino acids. The chain's CDR3 is CASSPGTGGPSYNEQFF. In nucleotides, the CDR3 is TGTGCCAGCAGCCCCGGGACAGGGGGCCCCTCCTACAATGAGCAGTTCTTC.

The chain combines TRBV20-1 with TRBJ1-2; 8 nucleotides match TRBD1. From germline, CDR1 is DFQATT and CDR2 SNEGSKA (reference sequence). V lost 6 bases and J lost 5; bases outside the gene matches: 8. This CDR3 is built from 13 residues. CDR3 sequence reads: CSARTGQSYGYTF. The CDR3, as DNA: TGCAGTGCGCGGACAGGGCAATCATATGGCTACACCTTC.

Ten or more counts support this clonotype. CDR3 sequence reads: CASSFGGGTDTQYF. CDR3 nucleotide sequence: TGTGCCAGCAGCTTCGGCGGAGGGACAGATACGCAGTATTTT. The chain combines TRBV7-8 with TRBJ2-3, with a tentative D call TRBD2 (6 bases). Germline V gene lookup returns CDR1 SGHVS and CDR2 FQNEAQ. The CDR3 runs 14 residues. The V end lost 3 bases, the J end lost 3 bases, and 10 bases lay between the germline ends.

This clonotype came up a few times. This chain connects TRBV4-1 to TRBJ1-4, with a possible D match to TRBD1 (5 bases). Germline V gene data show CDR1 as MGHRA and CDR2 as YSYEKL. The CDR3 covers 16 residues. The V end lost 0 bases, the J end lost 8 bases, and 16 bases lay between the germline ends. The CDR3 protein is CASSQDRGGGEEKLFF. CDR3 sequence (DNA): TGCGCCAGCAGCCAAGATCGGGGGGGAGGGGAAGAAAAACTGTTTTTT.

Many counts were recorded for this clonotype. The rearrangement uses TRBV19 and TRBJ2-1; no firm D call. From germline, CDR1 is LNHDA and CDR2 SQIVND (reference sequence). The CDR3 contains 15 residues. Trimming shortened V by 0 bases and J by 6 bases, and 12 bases separated the two germline ends. In DNA, the CDR3 is TGTGCCAGTAGTATAGAACAGATTGATGGCAATGAGCAGTTCTTC. Its translation: CASSIEQIDGNEQFF.

This clonotype was picked up a small number of times. V is TRBV2 and J is TRBJ1-2; TRBD1 agrees at 7 bases. Germline assignment: CDR1 SNHLY and CDR2 FYNNEI. Germline trimming cut 4 bases from V and 0 bases from J; bases unmatched to any gene: 2. This CDR3 is built from 14 residues. Written as DNA, the CDR3 is TGTGCCAGCAGTGTCCAGGGGGCTAACTATGGCTACACCTTC. Residues: CASSVQGANYGYTF.

This clonotype has a count of ten or more. The rearrangement uses TRBV5-1 and TRBJ1-2, with D unclear. V was trimmed by 4 bases and J by 8 bases, leaving 15 bases between them. This CDR3 has 13 amino acids. Looked up from germline, CDR1 is SGHRS and CDR2 is YFSETQ. The CDR3 DNA is TGCGCCAGCAGCGTCGGGGTGACGGAGGGCTACACCTTC. This codes for CASSVGVTEGYTF.